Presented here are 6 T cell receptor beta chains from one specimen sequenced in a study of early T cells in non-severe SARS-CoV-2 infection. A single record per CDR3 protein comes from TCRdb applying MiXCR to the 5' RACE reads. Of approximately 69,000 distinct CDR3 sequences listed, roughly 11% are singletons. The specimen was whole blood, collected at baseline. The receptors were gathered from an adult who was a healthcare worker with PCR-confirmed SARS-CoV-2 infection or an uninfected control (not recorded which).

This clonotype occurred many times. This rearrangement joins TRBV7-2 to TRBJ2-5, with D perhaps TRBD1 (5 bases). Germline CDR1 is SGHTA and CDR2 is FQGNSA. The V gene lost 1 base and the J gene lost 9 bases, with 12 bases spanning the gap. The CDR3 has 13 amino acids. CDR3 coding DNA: TGTGCCAGCAGCTTAGGGGGCGTTGTGGCCCAGTACTTC. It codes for CASSLGGVVAQYF.

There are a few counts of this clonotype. The CDR3: CASSVLLAGVRTDTQYF. The CDR3 DNA reads TGTGCCAGCAGCGTATTACTAGCGGGGGTGCGCACAGATACGCAGTATTTT. The chain recombines TRBV7-9 with TRBJ2-3; 11 bases map to TRBD2. This CDR3 has 17 amino acids. Germline V CDR1 and CDR2: SEHNR, FQNEAQ (reference sequence). The J segment lost 1 base and the V segment lost 5 bases, leaving 8 bases of the junction unmatched.

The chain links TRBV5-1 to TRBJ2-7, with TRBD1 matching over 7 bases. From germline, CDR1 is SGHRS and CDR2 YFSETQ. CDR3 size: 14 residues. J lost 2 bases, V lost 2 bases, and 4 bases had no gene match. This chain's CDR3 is CASSFGTDAYEQYF. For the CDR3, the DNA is TGCGCCAGCAGCTTCGGGACAGATGCCTACGAGCAGTACTTC.

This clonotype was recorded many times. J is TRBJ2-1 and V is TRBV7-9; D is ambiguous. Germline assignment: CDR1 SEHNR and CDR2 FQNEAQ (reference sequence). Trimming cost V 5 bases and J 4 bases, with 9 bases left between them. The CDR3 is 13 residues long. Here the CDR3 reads CASSPSRYNEQFF. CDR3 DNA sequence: TGTGCCAGCAGCCCCAGTCGATACAATGAGCAGTTCTTC.

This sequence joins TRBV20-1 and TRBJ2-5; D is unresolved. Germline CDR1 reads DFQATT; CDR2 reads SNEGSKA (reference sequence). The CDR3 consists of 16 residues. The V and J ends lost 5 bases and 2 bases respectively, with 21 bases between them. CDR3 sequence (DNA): TGCAGTGCTCGCCCAGCCAGCTCCTCTTATCAAGAGACCCAGTACTTC. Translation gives CSARPASSSYQETQYF.

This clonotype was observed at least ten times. In DNA form, the CDR3 reads TGTGCCAGCAGTGGACAGGGAGTGCGTGAGCAGTACTTC. Its translation: CASSGQGVREQYF. The genes are TRBV2 and TRBJ2-7; 7 nucleotides line up with TRBD1. Germline V gene lookup returns CDR1 SNHLY and CDR2 FYNNEI. V lost 4 bases to trimming and J lost 7 bases; unmatched junction nucleotides: 7. The CDR3 is 13 residues long.